The 16 T cell receptor beta chains below were found in one sample sequenced in a study of blood T cell repertoires in COVID-19. Sequencing used immunoSEQ multiplex PCR; TCRdb keeps in-frame clones, though not all of them. The sample lists 200,000 to 250,000 clones, around 80% occurring once. Specimen: peripheral blood. These receptors originate from a middle-aged woman with acute or convalescent COVID-19.

The chain combines TRBV9 with TRBJ2-3; 7 bases agree with TRBD2. V shed 3 bases, J shed 1 base, and the junction held 20 bases outside the gene matches. CDR1 SGDLS and CDR2 YYNGEE come from the germline V gene. There are 20 residues in the CDR3. CDR3 residues: CASSATIPAGSPPRTDTQYF. The CDR3 coding sequence is TGTGCCAGCAGCGCCACCATCCCAGCGGGGTCCCCACCTCGCACAGATACGCAGTATTTT.

This clone was observed a handful of times. The chain carries TRBV5-6 and TRBJ1-3; weak D call: TRBD1 (5 bases). The CDR3 runs to 17 residues. Looked up from germline, CDR1 is SGHDT and CDR2 is YYEEEE. With 1 base removed from V and 0 bases from J, the gap between germline ends came to 14 bases. This CDR3 is CASSLSGSYHSGNTIYF. Written as DNA, the CDR3 is TGTGCCAGCAGCTTGTCAGGGTCCTACCACTCTGGAAACACCATATATTTT.

The chain employs TRBV27 and TRBJ2-7; the match to TRBD1 covers 11 bases. V trimming: 4 bases; J trimming: 3 bases; junction bases outside the gene matches: 5. Germline V gene data show CDR1 as MNHEY and CDR2 as SMNVEV (reference sequence). This CDR3 is 15 amino acids long. CDR3 amino acids: CASSYPGQGVYEQYF. Here the CDR3 DNA reads TGTGCCAGCAGTTACCCGGGACAGGGGGTCTACGAGCAGTACTTC.

The chain recombines TRBV5-5 with TRBJ2-1, with 9 bases aligning to TRBD2. Germline values: CDR1 SGHKS, CDR2 YYEKEE (reference sequence). The length of the CDR3 is 15 residues. V lost 0 bases to trimming and J lost 9 bases; unmatched junction nucleotides: 7. The CDR3 loop is CASSLGASGVGEQFF. Written as DNA, the CDR3 is TGTGCCAGCAGCTTGGGGGCTAGCGGGGTGGGTGAGCAGTTCTTC. The complete variable domain, with remaining parts taken from reference TRBV5-5 and TRBJ2-1, reads DAGVTQSPTHLIKTRGQQVTLRCSPISGHKSVSWYQQVLGQGPQFIFQYYEKEERGRGNFPDRFSARQFPNYSSELNVNALLLGDSALYLCASSLGASGVGEQFFGPGTRLTVL.

The J gene is TRBJ2-3, the V gene TRBV24-1; 8 nucleotides match TRBD2. Germline CDR1 is KGHDR and CDR2 is SFDVKD. J gave up 5 bases and V 1 base, and 19 bases lay outside the gene matches. This CDR3 spans 20 amino acids. DNA for the CDR3: TGTGCCACCAGTGATTTTCCACCGGGACTAGAGAGGGAATTGGGAGATACGCAGTATTTT. Residues: CATSDFPPGLERELGDTQYF.

This clone was seen just once. This sequence joins TRBV21-1 and TRBJ2-1; the table's D call, TRBD2, was not checked against the DNA. TRBV21-1 is a pseudogene. The CDR3 consists of 15 residues. As DNA, the CDR3 is TGTGCCAGCAGCAAACCCCAGCGCCTGCCGGATGAGCAGTTCTTC. Amino acids: CASSKPQRLPDEQFF.

The rearrangement uses TRBV5-1 and TRBJ1-3; perhaps TRBD1 as D (6 bases). Germline values: CDR1 SGHRS, CDR2 YFSETQ. The CDR3 sequence is 15 residues long. V lost 4 bases and J 7 bases, leaving 18 bases between the germline ends. The CDR3 sequence is CASSPPYGGGNTIYF. The CDR3 bases are TGCGCCAGCAGCCCGCCTTATGGCGGGGGCAACACCATATATTTT.

This clone was observed a single time. Different DNA sequences within this sample yield the same CDR3. The gene calls are TRBV29-1 and TRBJ2-2, with no clear D. V was trimmed by 6 bases and J by 2 bases, leaving 10 bases between them. This CDR3 has 13 residues. Germline CDR1 reads SQVTM; CDR2 reads ANQGSEA. The CDR3 coding sequence is TGCAGCGTCGATACAGCTAACACCGGGGAGCTGTTTTTT. Translation: CSVDTANTGELFF.

The CDR3 region is CASSQGTSGQETQYF. The DNA of the CDR3 is TGCGCCAGCAGCCAGGGGACTAGCGGCCAAGAGACCCAGTACTTC. This chain links TRBV4-1 with TRBJ2-5; 11 bases are a match to TRBD2. CDR1 MGHRA and CDR2 YSYEKL come from the germline V gene. This CDR3 has 15 amino acids. V was pared by 3 bases and J by 1 base, with 1 base of the junction left unmatched.

On this clone itself: The junction departs from germline at one end; a sequencing error may be responsible. The chain couples TRBV7-2 to TRBJ2-7; D is undetermined. CDR1 SGHTA and CDR2 FQGNSA come from the germline V gene. The CDR3 is 14 residues long. In DNA form, the CDR3 reads TGTGCCAGCAGCTTAGTAGTTAGCTCCCACGAGCAGTACTTC. Its protein product is CASSLVVSSHEQYF.

This clone occurred a few times. The V gene is TRBV2, the J gene TRBJ2-2; no reliable D call. Trimming took 8 bases from V and 0 from J, leaving 10 bases between them. Germline V lookup: CDR1 SNHLY, CDR2 FYNNEI. The CDR3 contains 14 residues. CDR3: CASRLGTNTGELFF. CDR3 sequence (DNA): TGTGCCAGCCGGTTGGGCACGAACACCGGGGAGCTGTTTTTT.

The chain is built from TRBV5-3 and TRBJ1-6; TRBD1 matches 8 bases. TRBV5-3 is placed among ORFs of uncertain function. After removal of 5 bases from V and 0 bases from J, the junction contained 4 bases not matched to a gene. This CDR3 comprises 16 residues. CDR3 residues: CARRGQASSYNSPLHF. CDR3 DNA sequence: TGTGCCAGAAGGGGACAGGCTAGCTCCTATAATTCACCCCTCCACTTT.

V gene TRBV2 combines with J gene TRBJ2-1, with D tentatively TRBD2 (7 bases). CDR1 SNHLY and CDR2 FYNNEI come from the germline V gene. Trimming took 0 bases from V and 5 from J, leaving 14 bases between them. This CDR3 has 16 amino acids. The CDR3 loop reads CASSEAGGRLNNEQFF. The CDR3 nucleotides are TGTGCCAGCAGTGAAGCCGGGGGGCGCTTAAACAATGAGCAGTTCTTC. Together with reference TRBV2 and TRBJ2-1, the CDR3 gives the full variable domain: EPEVTQTPSHQVTQMGQEVILRCVPISNHLYFYWYRQILGQKVEFLVSFYNNEISEKSEIFDDQFSVERPDGSNFTLKIRSTKLEDSAMYFCASSEAGGRLNNEQFFGPGTRLTVL.

The chain carries TRBV19 and TRBJ2-1; D is possibly TRBD1 (5 bases). The germline V gene encodes CDR1 LNHDA and CDR2 SQIVND (reference sequence). This CDR3 is built from 15 residues. Between the trimmed V and J ends, which lost 4 bases and 3 bases, there was a span of 13 bases. The chain's CDR3 is CASSTGRVYYNEQFF. CDR3 nucleotide sequence: TGTGCCAGTAGTACCGGCAGGGTCTACTACAATGAGCAGTTCTTC.

The chain joins TRBV18 to TRBJ2-2; no definite D call. Germline values: CDR1 KGHSH, CDR2 LQKENI. The CDR3 is 17 amino acids. Trimming left V 3 bases short and J 4 bases short, with 18 bases between. The CDR3 region has the DNA TGTGCCAGCTCACCGCAACCAGGCAGGTCCCCCACCGGGGAGCTGTTTTTT. It specifies CASSPQPGRSPTGELFF. The whole variable domain, remainder taken from reference TRBV18 and TRBJ2-2, is NAGVMQNPRHLVRRRGQEARLRCSPMKGHSHVYWYRQLPEEGLKFMVYLQKENIIDESGMPKERFSAEFPKEGPSILRIQQVVRGDSAAYFCASSPQPGRSPTGELFFGEGSRLTVL.

The rearrangement links TRBV20-1 to TRBJ2-7, with no clear D. The CDR3 covers 11 residues. Germline V gene data show CDR1 as DFQATT and CDR2 as SNEGSKA (reference sequence). Trimming took off 5 bases at V and 3 bases at J, with 8 bases between the two ends. The CDR3 sequence is CSAGDIYEQYF. As DNA, the CDR3 is TGCAGTGCTGGTGACATCTACGAGCAGTACTTC.